This TCR beta chain derives from a study of blood T cell repertoires in COVID-19. Study context: Donors in the United States, Italy and Spain gave samples during acute or convalescent COVID-19. Nucleic acid was either cDNA or gDNA, and it came from T cells, B-cell-depleted T cells, or PBMCs.

The CDR3 runs 12 residues. Trimming cost V 6 bases and J 11 bases; bases outside gene matches: 7. Germline V gives CDR1 MNHEY, CDR2 SVGAGI. How the authors handled the data: Estimation of nucleated cell counts relied on the amplification of reference gene primers. Only in-frame clones appear in the TCRdb table, and some are missing; sequencing was by immunoSEQ multiplex PCR. The DNA was the basis for D and trimming; V, J and clone size are from that table. The sample consists of 240,000 or so clones, about 80% of them appearing once. Sequenced sample: peripheral blood. The V and J genes are TRBV6-5 and TRBJ1-1; TRBD1 matches 9 bases. This TCR came from a woman of 80 years or more with acute or convalescent COVID-19. The CDR3 region is CASRGGQGSAFF. CDR3 bases: TGTGCCAGCAGGGGTGGACAGGGGTCTGCTTTCTTT.